These 28 T cell receptor beta chains came from one sample sequenced in a study of blood T cell repertoires in COVID-19. Using immunoSEQ multiplex PCR, the repertoire was profiled, and TCRdb retains in-frame clones only, with some absent. The sample includes 120,000 or so clones, about 85% seen only once; the top ten take about 10%. The sample taken for sequencing was peripheral blood. The receptors here all came from a man in his 60s with acute or convalescent COVID-19.

The sample holds one count of this clone. The rearrangement joins TRBV28 to TRBJ2-1, with 13 nucleotides matching TRBD2. The germline CDR1 and CDR2 sequences are MDHEN and SYDVKM. The length of the CDR3 is 19 residues. V was clipped by 5 bases and J by 1 base; unmatched bases: 11. The DNA for the CDR3 is TGTGCCAGCAGTACCCCGGGACTAGCGGGATATAAATCCTACAATGAGCAGTTCTTC. Translated: CASSTPGLAGYKSYNEQFF. The whole variable domain, filled in from reference TRBV28 and TRBJ2-1, reads DVKVTQSSRYLVKRTGEKVFLECVQDMDHENMFWYRQDPGLGLRLIYFSYDVKMKEKGDIPEGYSVSREKKERFSLILESASTNQTSMYLCASSTPGLAGYKSYNEQFFGPGTRLTVL.

The V gene is TRBV4-1, the J gene TRBJ2-3; TRBD2 aligns across 10 bases. CDR1 is MGHRA, CDR2 YSYEKL, per germline. The CDR3 loop spans 19 amino acids. The trim removed 0 bases at V and 4 bases at J, leaving 13 bases unmatched. The CDR3 sequence is CASSQDPGMSGREADTQYF. For the CDR3, the DNA is TGCGCCAGCAGCCAAGATCCTGGGATGAGCGGGAGGGAAGCAGATACGCAGTATTTT.

This clone is a singleton in its sample. The V and J genes are TRBV28 and TRBJ1-1; a possible D gene is TRBD1 (6 bases). V was trimmed by 2 bases and J by 11 bases, leaving 12 bases between them. Germline-derived CDR1 and CDR2 are MDHEN and SYDVKM. The CDR3 consists of 12 residues. The CDR3 region is CASSLGAGVAFF. The CDR3 coding sequence is TGTGCCAGCAGTTTAGGGGCAGGGGTTGCTTTCTTT. The entire variable domain, with the rest obtained from reference TRBV28 and TRBJ1-1, is as follows: DVKVTQSSRYLVKRTGEKVFLECVQDMDHENMFWYRQDPGLGLRLIYFSYDVKMKEKGDIPEGYSVSREKKERFSLILESASTNQTSMYLCASSLGAGVAFFGQGTRLTVV.

The V gene is TRBV4-2, the J gene TRBJ2-5; 13 positions agree with TRBD2. V trimming: 4 bases; J trimming: 1 base; junction bases outside the gene matches: 3. The CDR3 extends over 16 amino acids. Germline V gives CDR1 LGHNA, CDR2 YNFKEQ. The DNA of the CDR3 is TGTGCCAGCAGCCCAACTAGCGGGAGGGCCCAAGAGACCCAGTACTTC. As protein: CASSPTSGRAQETQYF.

The V and J genes are TRBV19 and TRBJ1-5; TRBD1 aligns across 9 bases. This CDR3 contains 12 residues. Per the germline V gene, CDR1 is LNHDA and CDR2 is SQIVND (reference sequence). Germline trimming cut 5 bases from V and 11 bases from J; bases unmatched to any gene: 4. CDR3 residues: CASSFRTGAQHF. In DNA form, the CDR3 reads TGTGCCAGTAGTTTTAGGACAGGGGCCCAGCATTTT.

The chain has TRBV5-6 and TRBJ1-1; D gene ambiguous. V lost 0 bases to trimming and J lost 7 bases, with 10 bases between them. The CDR3 spans 13 residues. Germline V CDR1 and CDR2: SGHDT, YYEEEE. The CDR3 here is CASSLGHKLEAFF. CDR3 nucleotides: TGTGCCAGCAGCTTGGGACACAAACTTGAAGCTTTCTTT.

The rearrangement uses TRBV6-5 and TRBJ2-3; 9 bases match TRBD1. The CDR3 has 15 residues. CDR1 is MNHEY, CDR2 SVGAGI, per germline. J lost 5 bases, V lost 6 bases, and 9 bases had no gene match. Here the CDR3 reads CASRLQGAEGDTQYF. CDR3 coding DNA: TGTGCCAGCAGATTACAGGGGGCGGAGGGAGATACGCAGTATTTT.

The chain is built from TRBV30 and TRBJ1-1; tentatively, D is TRBD1 (5 bases). The CDR3 totals 13 residues. Trimming took 3 bases from V and 6 from J, leaving 14 bases between them. The germline CDR1 and CDR2 sequences are GTSNPN and SVGIG (reference sequence). CDR3 DNA: TGTGCCTGGAGCAAACAGGCGGTCGCTGAAGCTTTCTTT. As protein: CAWSKQAVAEAFF.

The chain is built from TRBV7-3 and TRBJ2-6; 10 bases align to TRBD1. CDR1 and CDR2 from the germline V gene are SGHTA and FQGTGA. Losses at the gene ends were 6 bases for V and 0 bases for J; bases not matched to a gene: 5. This CDR3 is 17 amino acids long. The CDR3 here is CASREGQGISGANVLTF. The CDR3 DNA sequence: TGTGCCAGCAGGGAGGGACAGGGGATCTCTGGGGCCAACGTCCTGACTTTC.

This clone is a singleton in its sample. The chain employs TRBV27 and TRBJ2-5, with D perhaps matching TRBD2 (5 bases). V gave up 2 bases and J gave up 5 bases, with 12 bases separating them. The CDR3 runs 14 residues. Per germline, CDR1 MNHEY and CDR2 SMNVEV (reference sequence). CDR3 sequence: CASSLRLPGETQYF. As DNA, the CDR3 is TGTGCCAGCAGTTTAAGACTACCCGGGGAGACCCAGTACTTC.

Worth noting for this clone: At one boundary the junction diverges from the germline segment, which might be a read error. The rearrangement joins TRBV10-2 to TRBJ2-2; D is unresolved. Germline V lookup: CDR1 WSHSY, CDR2 SAAADI. The CDR3 is 14 amino acids. The CDR3: CATSWPRNPGELFF. CDR3 coding DNA: TGCGCCACTTCCTGGCCTAGGAACCCCGGGGAGCTGTTTTTT.

This sequence joins TRBV7-2 and TRBJ1-5, with 9 bases matching TRBD1. Germline CDR1 SGHTA, CDR2 FQGNSA. The CDR3 covers 15 residues. The trim removed 0 bases at V and 7 bases at J, leaving 4 bases unmatched. CDR3 protein: CASSLAGTGYQPQHF. Written as DNA, the CDR3 is TGTGCCAGCAGCTTAGCCGGGACAGGGTACCAGCCCCAGCATTTT.

This clone has a single count. The chain uses TRBV9 and TRBJ2-2; D remains ambiguous. Germline-derived CDR1 and CDR2 are SGDLS and YYNGEE. The CDR3 length is 15 residues. V was clipped by 0 bases and J by 4 bases, with 10 bases between them. CDR3 coding DNA: TGTGCCAGCAGCGTAGGCACACCGGGCACCGGGGAGCTGTTTTTT. Its translation: CASSVGTPGTGELFF.

This rearrangement joins TRBV24-1 to TRBJ1-2, with D unresolved. Trimming shortened V by 4 bases and J by 0 bases, and 5 bases separated the two germline ends. This CDR3 is 13 amino acids long. Per germline, CDR1 KGHDR and CDR2 SFDVKD. CDR3 bases: TGTGCCACCAGTGAGGCATCTAACTATGGCTACACCTTC. Translated: CATSEASNYGYTF.

This rearrangement joins TRBV5-4 to TRBJ2-3; TRBD1 might be the D (5 bases). Trimming left V 0 bases short and J 0 bases short, with 8 bases between. Germline V gives CDR1 SGHNT, CDR2 YYREEE (reference sequence). This CDR3 region has 15 residues. The CDR3 sequence is CASSLGQLSTDTQYF. CDR3 nucleotides: TGTGCCAGCAGCTTGGGACAGCTTAGCACAGATACGCAGTATTTT.

The rearrangement uses TRBV5-4 and TRBJ2-7; a weak D match, TRBD2 (5 bases). CDR1 and CDR2 from the germline V gene are SGHNT and YYREEE (reference sequence). The CDR3 consists of 16 residues. Between the trimmed V and J ends, which lost 4 bases and 0 bases, there was a span of 17 bases. The CDR3 nucleotides are TGTGCCAGCAGCCCCTCCGGCGGGCTGAGCTCCTACGAGCAGTACTTC. This codes for CASSPSGGLSSYEQYF.

This chain connects TRBV5-1 to TRBJ2-5, with 11 bases aligning to TRBD2. Germline loops: CDR1 SGHRS, CDR2 YFSETQ. Trimming took 0 bases from V and 0 from J; bases not matched to a gene: 4. The CDR3 is 17 residues long. CDR3 in DNA: TGCGCCAGCAGCTTGGGAGTAGCGGGAGGGTACCAAGAGACCCAGTACTTC. Its translation is CASSLGVAGGYQETQYF.

The chain links TRBV24-1 to TRBJ1-5, with 9 bases that match TRBD1. The CDR3 sequence is 14 residues long. V shed 7 bases, J shed 4 bases, and the junction held 4 bases outside the gene matches. Germline V CDR1 and CDR2: KGHDR, SFDVKD. The CDR3, as DNA: TGTGCCACCAGACAGGGGGCATTGAATCAGCCCCAGCATTTT. Translation: CATRQGALNQPQHF.

V usage is TRBV27 and J usage is TRBJ2-7; TRBD2 might be the D (5 bases). Germline V gives CDR1 MNHEY, CDR2 SMNVEV (reference sequence). V lost 6 bases, J lost 5 bases, and 14 bases lay in between. The CDR3 runs to 13 residues. CDR3 DNA: TGTGCCAGCAGCCCCCTAGCTTCCGACGAGCAGTACTTC. Its translation: CASSPLASDEQYF.

The gene calls are TRBV9 and TRBJ1-3, with TRBD1 identical over 10 bases. Looked up from germline, CDR1 is SGDLS and CDR2 is YYNGEE. J gave up 2 bases and V 2 bases, and 4 bases lay outside the gene matches. This CDR3 is built from 16 residues. The CDR3 loop is CASSVGGTGAGNTIYF. DNA of the CDR3: TGTGCCAGCAGCGTGGGGGGGACAGGGGCTGGAAACACCATATATTTT.

The genes are TRBV6-1 and TRBJ1-1; possibly TRBD1 for D (5 bases). V was cut by 2 bases and J by 5 bases, with 12 bases left in between. CDR3 size: 14 residues. Per the germline V gene, CDR1 is MNHNS and CDR2 is SASEGT. The CDR3 DNA follows: TGTGCCAGCAGTGAATCTGGGAGGGGAACTGAAGCTTTCTTT. It encodes CASSESGRGTEAFF.

This clone was counted only a few times. The chain employs TRBV7-3 and TRBJ2-2, with 7 bases aligning to TRBD1. The CDR3 is made up of 16 amino acids. The V and J ends lost 6 bases and 4 bases, in that order; junction bases with no gene match: 11. From germline, CDR1 is SGHTA and CDR2 FQGTGA. The CDR3 protein is CASRFSRGRGTGELFF. The DNA of the CDR3 is TGTGCCAGCAGGTTCTCTAGGGGGCGCGGCACCGGGGAGCTGTTTTTT.

The V and J genes are TRBV6-6 and TRBJ1-5; the match to TRBD1 covers 8 bases. Germline CDR1 MNHNY, CDR2 SVGAGI (reference sequence). This CDR3 spans 15 amino acids. Germline trimming cut 9 bases from V and 3 bases from J; bases unmatched to any gene: 10. This chain's CDR3 is CASTLRGHDNQPQHF. The CDR3 nucleotides are TGTGCCAGTACTCTCAGGGGGCATGACAATCAGCCCCAGCATTTT.

The rearrangement joins TRBV27 to TRBJ2-5; 8 bases match TRBD1. Germline assignment: CDR1 MNHEY and CDR2 SMNVEV (reference sequence). The CDR3 is 14 residues long. V trimming: 6 bases; J trimming: 7 bases; junction bases outside the gene matches: 10. The CDR3 DNA follows: TGTGCCAGCAGCCCGACAGGGGACGGGCGGACCCAGTACTTC. It yields the protein CASSPTGDGRTQYF.

The rearrangement links TRBV6-5 to TRBJ2-7; TRBD2 aligns across 8 bases. This CDR3 comprises 15 residues. Trimming at V came to 4 bases and at J to 0 bases, leaving 5 bases not matched to a gene. Per germline, CDR1 MNHEY and CDR2 SVGAGI. This CDR3 is CASSSISGNSYEQYF. The CDR3 DNA follows: TGTGCCAGCAGTTCCATTAGCGGGAACTCCTACGAGCAGTACTTC.

The J gene is TRBJ2-2, the V gene TRBV24-1, with TRBD1 matching over 8 bases. CDR3 length: 16 residues. The germline gives CDR1 KGHDR, CDR2 SFDVKD. Trimming took 4 bases from V and 0 from J; bases not matched to a gene: 3. Written as DNA, the CDR3 is TGTGCCACCAGTGAAACGGGACAGGCGAACACCGGGGAGCTGTTTTTT. Translation gives CATSETGQANTGELFF.

The J gene is TRBJ2-2, the V gene TRBV15; possibly TRBD2 for D (5 bases). This CDR3 is 14 amino acids long. Germline V gene sequence: CDR1 LNHNV, CDR2 YYDKDF (reference sequence). V dropped 5 bases and J dropped 4 bases, with 11 bases sitting between them. In nucleotides, the CDR3 is TGTGCCACCAGCCCCCTAGAGGGCACCGGGGAGCTGTTTTTT. It is translated as CATSPLEGTGELFF.

This chain uses TRBV2 with TRBJ2-3; D perhaps matches TRBD1 (7 bases). V gave up 10 bases and J gave up 3 bases, with 11 bases separating them. The CDR3 covers 12 residues. The germline CDR1 and CDR2 sequences are SNHLY and FYNNEI. The CDR3 region is CATGGQTDTQYF. The DNA for the CDR3 is TGTGCCACCGGGGGACAGACAGATACGCAGTATTTT.